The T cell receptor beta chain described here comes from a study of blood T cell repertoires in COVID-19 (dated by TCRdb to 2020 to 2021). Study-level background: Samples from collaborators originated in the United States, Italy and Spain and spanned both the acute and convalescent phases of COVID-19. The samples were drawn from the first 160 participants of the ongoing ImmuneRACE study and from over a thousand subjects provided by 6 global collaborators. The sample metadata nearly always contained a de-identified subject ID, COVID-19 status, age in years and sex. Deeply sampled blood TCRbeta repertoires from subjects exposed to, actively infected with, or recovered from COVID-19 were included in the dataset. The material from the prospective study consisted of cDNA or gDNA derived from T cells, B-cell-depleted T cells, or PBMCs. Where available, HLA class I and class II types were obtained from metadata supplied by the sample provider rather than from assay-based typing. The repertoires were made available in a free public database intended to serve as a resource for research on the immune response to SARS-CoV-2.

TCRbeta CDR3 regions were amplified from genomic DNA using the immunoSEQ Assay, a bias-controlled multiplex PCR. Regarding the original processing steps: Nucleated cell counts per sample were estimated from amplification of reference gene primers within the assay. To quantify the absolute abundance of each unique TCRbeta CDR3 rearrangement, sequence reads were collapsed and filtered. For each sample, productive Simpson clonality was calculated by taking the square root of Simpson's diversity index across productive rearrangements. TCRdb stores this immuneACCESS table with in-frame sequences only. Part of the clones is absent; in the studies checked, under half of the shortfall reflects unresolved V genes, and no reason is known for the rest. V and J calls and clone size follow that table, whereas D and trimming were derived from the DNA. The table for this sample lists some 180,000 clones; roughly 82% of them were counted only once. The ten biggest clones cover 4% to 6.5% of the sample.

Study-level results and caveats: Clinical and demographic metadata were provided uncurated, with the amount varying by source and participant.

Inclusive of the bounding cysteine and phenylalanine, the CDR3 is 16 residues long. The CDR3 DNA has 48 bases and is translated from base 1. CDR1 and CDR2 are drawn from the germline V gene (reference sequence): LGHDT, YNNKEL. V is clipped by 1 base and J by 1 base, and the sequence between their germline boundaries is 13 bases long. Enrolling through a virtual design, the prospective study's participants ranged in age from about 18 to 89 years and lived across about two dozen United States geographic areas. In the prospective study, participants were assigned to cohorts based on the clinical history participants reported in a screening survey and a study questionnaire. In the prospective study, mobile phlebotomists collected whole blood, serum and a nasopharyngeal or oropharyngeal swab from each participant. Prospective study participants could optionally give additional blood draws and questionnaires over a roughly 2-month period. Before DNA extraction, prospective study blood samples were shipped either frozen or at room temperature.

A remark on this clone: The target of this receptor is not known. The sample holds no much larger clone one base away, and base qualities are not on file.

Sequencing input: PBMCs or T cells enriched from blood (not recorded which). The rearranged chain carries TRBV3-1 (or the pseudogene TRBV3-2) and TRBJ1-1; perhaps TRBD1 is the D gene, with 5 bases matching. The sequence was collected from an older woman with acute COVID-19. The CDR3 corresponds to CASSQGGGHSNTEAFF. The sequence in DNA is TGTGCCAGCAGCCAAGGGGGAGGACACTCGAACACTGAAGCTTTCTTT.